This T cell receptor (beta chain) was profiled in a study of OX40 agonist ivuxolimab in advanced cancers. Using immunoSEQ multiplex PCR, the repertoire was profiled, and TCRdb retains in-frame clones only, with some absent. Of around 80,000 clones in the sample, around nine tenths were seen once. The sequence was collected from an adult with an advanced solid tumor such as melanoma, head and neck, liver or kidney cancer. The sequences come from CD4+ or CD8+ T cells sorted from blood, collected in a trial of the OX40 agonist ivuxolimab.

The CDR3 nucleotides are TGTGCCAGCAGCTTGTACAGGAGTAGCACAGATACGCAGTATTTT. Translation gives CASSLYRSSTDTQYF. The chain combines TRBV7-9 with TRBJ2-3; maybe TRBD1 (5 bases). Germline V gives CDR1 SEHNR, CDR2 FQNEAQ (reference sequence). V was cut by 3 bases and J by 0 bases, with 10 bases left in between. This CDR3 has 15 residues.